These 6 T cell receptor beta chains came from one sample sequenced in a study of shared clonotypes between healthy human individuals (dated by TCRdb to about 2020). Receptor libraries were prepared by the immunoSEQ multiplex PCR assay. Drawn from immuneACCESS, this table holds only the in-frame rearrangements with V and J called that TCRdb kept. Clones are partly lost; checked studies trace under half to an unresolved V gene and leave the rest unexplained. The sample has some 360,000 clones on record, roughly 70% of them singletons. The top ten clones comprise about 10% of the sample. The material sequenced was memory CD4+ T cells sorted from blood. The cell subset or site label, as the study defines it: CD45RA-negative fraction. The source of these receptors is a young man in good health.

This clone was detected ten times or more. V usage is TRBV7-8 and J usage is TRBJ2-4, with unresolved D. CDR3 length: 17 residues. The germline V gene has CDR1 SGHVS and CDR2 FQNEAQ. V lost 5 bases, J lost 4 bases, and 21 bases lay in between. CDR3 coding DNA: TGTGCCAGCAGCGTTACCCCTCAGTATGGCAGGAAAAACATTCAGTACTTC. Translation gives CASSVTPQYGRKNIQYF.

This clone has a count of ten or more. V is TRBV2 and J is TRBJ2-7; no reliable D call. This CDR3 has 14 amino acids. V lost 7 bases and J 4 bases, leaving 17 bases between the germline ends. Germline V lookup: CDR1 SNHLY, CDR2 FYNNEI. This CDR3 reads CASNRDVDRYEQYF. The CDR3 DNA reads TGTGCCAGCAATCGCGACGTCGATCGATACGAGCAGTACTTC.

The rearrangement links TRBV7-9 to TRBJ2-7; a possible D gene is TRBD2 (5 bases). V dropped 1 base and J dropped 2 bases, with 15 bases sitting between them. The CDR3 contains 16 residues. CDR1 SEHNR and CDR2 FQNEAQ come from the germline V gene (reference sequence). This chain's CDR3 is CASSLGFPGNTYEQYF. DNA of the CDR3: TGTGCCAGCAGCTTAGGGTTCCCGGGAAATACCTACGAGCAGTACTTC.

The chain uses TRBV7-3 and TRBJ2-2; TRBD1 or TRBD2 may be the D gene (5 bases each). Trimming stripped 2 bases from V and 4 bases from J, with 17 bases between. The V gene's germline CDR1 is SGHTA and CDR2 FQGTGA. CDR3 length: 17 residues. This CDR3 is CASSLGRVGTLTGELFF. The CDR3 DNA reads TGTGCCAGCAGCTTAGGGCGAGTCGGGACGCTCACCGGGGAGCTGTTTTTT.

The chain uses TRBV19 and TRBJ2-7; 9 positions match TRBD1. The CDR3 runs to 14 residues. The germline gives CDR1 LNHDA, CDR2 SQIVND (reference sequence). J lost 7 bases, V lost 5 bases, and 9 bases had no gene match. CDR3 loop: CASSPGQGRGEQYF. For the CDR3, the DNA is TGTGCCAGTAGTCCCGGACAGGGGAGAGGGGAGCAGTACTTC. Complete variable domain (other parts from reference TRBV19 and TRBJ2-7): DGGITQSPKYLFRKEGQNVTLSCEQNLNHDAMYWYRQDPGQGLRLIYYSQIVNDFQKGDIAEGYSVSREKKESFPLTVTSAQKNPTAFYLCASSPGQGRGEQYFGPGTRLTVT.

CDR3 amino acids: CASSPFPPASGRPEQYF. CDR3 DNA sequence: TGCGCCAGCAGCCCATTCCCCCCCGCTAGCGGTCGGCCGGAGCAGTACTTC. V gene TRBV4-1 combines with J gene TRBJ2-7; 7 positions match TRBD2. The CDR3 has 17 amino acids. The J segment lost 7 bases and the V segment lost 4 bases, leaving 19 bases of the junction unmatched. Per germline, CDR1 MGHRA and CDR2 YSYEKL.